This T cell receptor (beta chain) was identified in a study of cytomegalovirus exposure and HLA in healthy donors. Study background: Drawn from HLA-typed donors, tens of millions of unique TCRs were held in an early data release. Whole-study findings and limits: Apart from CMV serostatus, no immune exposure information was available.

The table lists this clone with a count of one. Its antigen is not identified. Both 60 Vbeta primers and 13 Jbeta primers went into the PCR. In the original processing: Unique TCR beta chains totaled approximately 83 million in a later count, with some 10 million of them shared. Profiling relied on immunoSEQ multiplex PCR, and the TCRdb table lists in-frame clones only, not all of them. That table furnishes V, J and clone size, whereas the DNA furnished D and trimming. The sample yields 150,000 to 200,000 clones, around 82% seen once. Trimming took off 2 bases at V and 5 bases at J, with 18 bases between the two ends. Germline V lookup: CDR1 SGHAT, CDR2 FQNNGV. The CDR3 is 16 residues long.

The receptor comes from a man aged 40-49 years in good health and CMV-seropositive. The sequenced material came from PBMCs. The chain links TRBV11-2 to TRBJ2-5, with a weak D call TRBD2 (7 bases). This CDR3 reads CASSLFLGGAHETQYF. In DNA, the CDR3 is TGTGCCAGCAGCTTATTCCTAGGGGGGGCGCATGAGACCCAGTACTTC.